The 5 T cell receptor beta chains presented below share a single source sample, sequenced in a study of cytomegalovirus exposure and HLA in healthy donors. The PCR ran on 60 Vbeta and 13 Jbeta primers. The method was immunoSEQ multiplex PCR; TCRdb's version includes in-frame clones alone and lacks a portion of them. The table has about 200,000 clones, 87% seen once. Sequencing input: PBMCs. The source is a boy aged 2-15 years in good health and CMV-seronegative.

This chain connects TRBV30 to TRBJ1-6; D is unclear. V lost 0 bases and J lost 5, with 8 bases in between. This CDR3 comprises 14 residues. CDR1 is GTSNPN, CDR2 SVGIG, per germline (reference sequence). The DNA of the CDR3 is TGTGCCTGGAGTGTGAGTTCTGATAATTCACCCCTCCACTTT. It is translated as CAWSVSSDNSPLHF.

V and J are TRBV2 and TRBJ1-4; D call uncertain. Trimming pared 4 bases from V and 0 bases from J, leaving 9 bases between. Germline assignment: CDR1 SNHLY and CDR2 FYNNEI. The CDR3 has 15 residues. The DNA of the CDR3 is TGTGCCAGCAGTGCACAGATTGCAACTAATGAAAAACTGTTTTTT. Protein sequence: CASSAQIATNEKLFF.

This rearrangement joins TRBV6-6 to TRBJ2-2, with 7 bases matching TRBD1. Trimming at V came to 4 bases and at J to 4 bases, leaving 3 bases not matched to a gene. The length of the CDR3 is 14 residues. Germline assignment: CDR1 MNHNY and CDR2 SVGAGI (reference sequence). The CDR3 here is CASSSTGPTGELFF. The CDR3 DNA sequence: TGTGCCAGCAGTTCGACAGGGCCCACCGGGGAGCTGTTTTTT.

CDR3 DNA sequence: TGTGCCAGCAGCAGGGGACTAGCGGGAAGCCAAGAGACCCAGTACTTC. It codes for CASSRGLAGSQETQYF. This chain uses TRBV5-4 with TRBJ2-5; 13 nucleotides agree with TRBD2. CDR3 length equals 16 residues. CDR1 and CDR2 (germline): SGHNT, YYREEE (reference sequence). J lost 1 base, V lost 4 bases, and 4 bases had no gene match.

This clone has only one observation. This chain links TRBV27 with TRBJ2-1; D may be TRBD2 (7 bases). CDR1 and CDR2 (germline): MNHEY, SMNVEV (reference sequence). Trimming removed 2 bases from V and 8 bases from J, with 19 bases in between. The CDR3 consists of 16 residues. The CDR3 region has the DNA TGTGCCAGCAGTTTAGGGAGGGGGGCCAATTTTGATGAGCAGTTCTTC. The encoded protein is CASSLGRGANFDEQFF.